This T cell receptor beta chain is drawn from a study of Graves' ophthalmopathy and Graves' hyperthyroidism. Study background: Before any treatment was given, at initial diagnosis, peripheral blood was collected.

Ophthalmopathy in the donors was of moderate-to-severe activity, with CAS ≥3, NOSPECS ≥4 and duration under 3 months. The PBMCs used were ones drawn from 10 ml of fresh peripheral blood. Study-wide findings and caveats: Most clonotypes expanded in thyroid above 0.001 frequency were present in blood too.

Germline loops: CDR1 MDHEN, CDR2 SYDVKM. The CDR3 length is 14 residues. V lost 7 bases and J lost 4, with 16 bases in between. The authors amplified TCR beta CDR3 regions, and they did so from RNA transcripts for repertoire sequencing. RT-PCR with HTBI primers came first, then second-round multiplex PCR. Using its own MiXCR run on the multiplex PCR reads, TCRdb lists one record per CDR3 protein. Of about 500,000 distinct CDR3 sequences listed, approximately 15% were seen once; the top ten hold over 8%. This clonotype was detected ten times or more. Its specificity is unknown. The source of this sequence is a woman aged 25 to 45 with Graves' ophthalmopathy. Material for sequencing was blood. The rearrangement links TRBV28 to TRBJ1-2; the D is unclear. The CDR3, as DNA: TGTGCCAGCACGGTCGGCGGGTTGGGCTATGGCTACACCTTC. It encodes CASTVGGLGYGYTF.